The 10 T cell receptor beta chains in this list originate from one sample, sequenced in a study of blood T cell repertoires in COVID-19. Libraries were prepared by immunoSEQ multiplex PCR; TCRdb keeps only in-frame clonotypes and omits some of them. This table has a few hundred thousand clones, around nine tenths appearing once. The source material was PBMCs or T cells enriched from blood (not recorded which). These receptors were taken from a young woman who had recovered from COVID-19.

This clone occurred once. The chain combines TRBV5-1 with TRBJ1-5; 10 bases fit TRBD1. V was pared by 0 bases and J by 9 bases, with 3 bases of the junction left unmatched. The CDR3 has 14 amino acids. Germline V gives CDR1 SGHRS, CDR2 YFSETQ. Here the CDR3 DNA reads TGCGCCAGCAGCTTGGAGACAGGGGGCACGCCCCAGCATTTT. Amino acid sequence: CASSLETGGTPQHF. The full variable domain, completed using reference TRBV5-1 and TRBJ1-5, is KAGVTQTPRYLIKTRGQQVTLSCSPISGHRSVSWYQQTPGQGLQFLFEYFSETQRNKGNFPGRFSGRQFSNSRSEMNVSTLELGDSALYLCASSLETGGTPQHFGDGTRLSIL.

The chain has TRBV6-2 or TRBV6-3 and TRBJ2-7; 7 nucleotides line up with TRBD1. The V gene end was trimmed by 0 bases and the J gene end by 2 bases; junction bases not matched to a gene: 7. The germline CDR1 and CDR2 sequences are MNHEY and SVGEGT. This CDR3 is 16 amino acids long. The CDR3 protein is CASSYSKRQGAYEQYF. The DNA of the CDR3 is TGTGCCAGCAGTTACTCGAAGAGACAGGGCGCCTACGAGCAGTACTTC.

The genes are TRBV18 and TRBJ2-7; D perhaps matches TRBD1 (6 bases). V was cut by 3 bases and J by 2 bases, with 29 bases left in between. The CDR3 runs to 20 residues. Looked up from germline, CDR1 is KGHSH and CDR2 is LQKENI. The CDR3 sequence: CASSPAELGTPKGVAYEQYF. The CDR3 DNA follows: TGTGCCAGCTCACCCGCCGAATTAGGGACACCAAAGGGGGTGGCCTACGAGCAGTACTTC.

The chain is built from TRBV27 and TRBJ2-3; D call uncertain. V dropped 4 bases and J dropped 7 bases, with 12 bases sitting between them. The CDR3 sequence is 13 residues long. Per the germline V gene, CDR1 is MNHEY and CDR2 is SMNVEV (reference sequence). This CDR3 is CASSSLGAYTQYF. CDR3 in DNA: TGTGCCAGCAGTTCCCTCGGAGCCTATACGCAGTATTTT.

The chain recombines TRBV18 with TRBJ1-4; D is unresolved. The CDR3 runs 14 residues. Germline CDR1 and CDR2: KGHSH and LQKENI. V was shortened by 2 bases and J by 4 bases, with 8 bases between the two germline ends. CDR3 loop: CASSPTEYNEKLFF. The CDR3 region has the DNA TGTGCCAGCTCACCAACCGAGTATAATGAAAAACTGTTTTTT. Complete variable domain (other parts from reference TRBV18 and TRBJ1-4): NAGVMQNPRHLVRRRGQEARLRCSPMKGHSHVYWYRQLPEEGLKFMVYLQKENIIDESGMPKERFSAEFPKEGPSILRIQQVVRGDSAAYFCASSPTEYNEKLFFGSGTQLSVL.

V usage is TRBV5-6 and J usage is TRBJ2-5, with no clear D. The germline gives CDR1 SGHDT, CDR2 YYEEEE. There are 17 residues in the CDR3. Trimming left V 0 bases short and J 2 bases short, with 17 bases between. The CDR3 DNA sequence: TGTGCCAGCAGCTTGGCCGTTTATCGGAGTAGTCAAGAGACCCAGTACTTC. Translating it yields CASSLAVYRSSQETQYF. Variable domain in full (rest from reference TRBV5-6 and TRBJ2-5): DAGVTQSPTHLIKTRGQQVTLRCSPKSGHDTVSWYQQALGQGPQFIFQYYEEEERQRGNFPDRFSGHQFPNYSSELNVNALLLGDSALYLCASSLAVYRSSQETQYFGPGTRLLVL.

This chain uses TRBV27 with TRBJ1-3, with D perhaps matching TRBD1 (6 bases). Trimming removed 6 bases from V and 8 bases from J, with 17 bases in between. This CDR3 comprises 14 residues. Germline V gene sequence: CDR1 MNHEY, CDR2 SMNVEV (reference sequence). CDR3 nucleotide sequence: TGTGCCAGCAGCCCCGCGGGGGCCGGAGACACCATATATTTT. Amino acids: CASSPAGAGDTIYF.

CDR3 nucleotides: TGTGCCAGTAGCGAACAAAGGGGCACTGAAGCTTTCTTT. It codes for CASSEQRGTEAFF. V is TRBV19 and J is TRBJ1-1; D might be TRBD1 (5 bases). V was trimmed by 6 bases and J by 4 bases, leaving 12 bases between them. The germline CDR1 and CDR2 sequences are LNHDA and SQIVND (reference sequence). The CDR3 is 13 residues long.

V is TRBV9 and J is TRBJ2-3, with TRBD2 identical over 8 bases. Per the germline V gene, CDR1 is SGDLS and CDR2 is YYNGEE. This CDR3 contains 15 residues. V shed 0 bases and J 7 bases; nucleotides not matched to a gene: 7. For the CDR3, the DNA is TGTGCCAGCAGCGTAGACCTAGCGGGCACCTATACGCAGTATTTT. Translating it yields CASSVDLAGTYTQYF. The whole variable domain, remainder taken from reference TRBV9 and TRBJ2-3, is DSGVTQTPKHLITATGQRVTLRCSPRSGDLSVYWYQQSLDQGLQFLIQYYNGEERAKGNILERFSAQQFPDLHSELNLSSLELGDSALYFCASSVDLAGTYTQYFGPGTRLTVL.

DNA for the CDR3: TGTGCCAGCAGCGTAGGAGGTTTAGCGGGAGGTTTAGAGACCCAGTACTTC. Amino acids: CASSVGGLAGGLETQYF. V gene TRBV9 combines with J gene TRBJ2-5; 10 bases agree with TRBD2. Germline V lookup: CDR1 SGDLS, CDR2 YYNGEE. Trimming took 0 bases from V and 4 from J; bases not matched to a gene: 9. This CDR3 spans 17 amino acids.